These T cell receptor beta chains were read from a single sample in a study of memory CD4+ T cells and cytomegalovirus serostatus. Assay used: immunoSEQ multiplex PCR; TCRdb lists only in-frame clones, some missing. The sample yields about 96,000 clones, 80% seen once. Specimen: memory CD4+ T cells from blood. Source of these receptors: an adult in good health and CMV-seropositive. Each CDR3 is given with its conserved first and last residue. A D gene is named only where the DNA matches it firmly. Some rows mark clone size as missing; the rest say once, few, many or name a class of expanded clone.

d_gene,v_gene,abundance,len,j_gene,CDR3nt,CDR3aa
TRBD1,TRBV28,.,20,TRBJ2-2,TGTGCCAGCAGTAGCCGGGACAGGGGCCAGACCCTCTCGAACACCGGGGAGCTGTTTTTT,CASSSRDRGQTLSNTGELFF
TRBD1,TRBV6-1,.,15,TRBJ1-5,TGTGCCAGCATCCTCGGGACAGCTGGCAATCAGCCCCAGCATTTT,CASILGTAGNQPQHF
.,TRBV29-1,.,12,TRBJ2-1,TGCAGCGTTGCGGCCGGGGGAAATGAGCAGTTCTTC,CSVAAGGNEQFF
TRBD2,TRBV7-3,few,15,TRBJ2-1,TGTGCCAGCAGCCCTGGACTAGCGGTATACAATGAGCAGTTCTTC,CASSPGLAVYNEQFF
.,TRBV11-3,.,15,TRBJ2-3,TGTGCCAGCACAGGCGCGCGAACAGAAGGAGATACGCAGTATTTT,CASTGARTEGDTQYF
.,TRBV5-1,.,16,TRBJ2-6,TGCGCCAGCAGTCCACAGGGCCCCTCTGGGGCCAACGTCCTGACTTTC,CASSPQGPSGANVLTF
.,TRBV10-3,.,11,TRBJ2-7,TGTGCCATCAGGAATTCTGACGAGCAGTACTTC,CAIRNSDEQYF
TRBD1,TRBV6-5,.,14,TRBJ2-3,TGTGCCAGCAGTACCGGGACAGGGGCAGATACGCAGTATTTT,CASSTGTGADTQYF
.,TRBV28,.,12,TRBJ2-5,TGTGCCAGCAGTTGGAGGGGGGAGACCCAGTACTTC,CASSWRGETQYF
TRBD2,TRBV29-1,few,13,TRBJ2-3,TGCAGCGTTGCCGGGAGGGTCACAGATACGCAGTATTTT,CSVAGRVTDTQYF
TRBD2,TRBV2,few,12,TRBJ2-1,TGTGCCAGTCGGGAGGGGATAGATGAGCAGTTCTTC,CASREGIDEQFF
.,TRBV6-1,.,15,TRBJ2-7,TGTGCCAGCAGCAGATTTGGGGACCTTACCTACGAGCAGTACTTC,CASSRFGDLTYEQYF
.,TRBV9,.,17,TRBJ2-7,TGTGCCAGCAGCGTAGTAAGGCCGGACCATGGGTCCTACGAGCAGTACTTC,CASSVVRPDHGSYEQYF
.,TRBV2,.,13,TRBJ1-2,TGTGCCAGCAGTGCTCAGTGGAACTATGGCTACACCTTC,CASSAQWNYGYTF
TRBD2,TRBV5-4,.,15,TRBJ2-1,TGTGCCAGCAGCCGGGGACTAGCGGGCTACAATGAGCAGTTCTTC,CASSRGLAGYNEQFF
TRBD1,TRBV6-6,once,16,TRBJ2-3,TGTGCCAGCAGTTACGACAGGGGACTTAGCACAGATACGCAGTATTTT,CASSYDRGLSTDTQYF
.,TRBV5-1,.,15,TRBJ1-5,TGCGCCAGCAGCTCACTTGGCGGTCAGGATCAGCCCCAGCATTTT,CASSSLGGQDQPQHF
TRBD1,TRBV5-1,once,14,TRBJ2-7,TGCGCCAGCAGCTTCGGGACAGAAAAGTACGAGCAGTACTTC,CASSFGTEKYEQYF
.,TRBV30,.,13,TRBJ1-2,TGTGCCTGGAGAGGGACTTCGGCCTCGGGCTACACCTTC,CAWRGTSASGYTF
.,TRBV6-5,.,16,TRBJ1-3,TGTGCCAGCAGTTACTCGGGTAGTACCTCTGGAAACACCATATATTTT,CASSYSGSTSGNTIYF
.,TRBV7-9,.,13,TRBJ1-5,TGTGCCAGCAGCCGGGTCCGGGGTCAGCCCCAGCATTTT,CASSRVRGQPQHF
.,TRBV27,.,14,TRBJ1-2,TGTGCCAGCAGTTTTCAGGGAGCTTGGAATGGCTACACCTTC,CASSFQGAWNGYTF
.,TRBV5-4,few,15,TRBJ1-1,TGTGCCAGCACCACGAGGGGAGGTACGAACACTGAAGCTTTCTTT,CASTTRGGTNTEAFF
.,TRBV5-6,.,14,TRBJ2-5,TGTGCCAGCAGCACCGTGACAAGCCGAGAGACCCAGTACTTC,CASSTVTSRETQYF
.,TRBV5-1,.,13,TRBJ1-1,TGCGCCAGCAGCTTGTCACAGAACACTGAAGCTTTCTTT,CASSLSQNTEAFF
TRBD2,TRBV5-8,.,16,TRBJ2-1,TGTGCCAGCAGTCCCGGGACTAGCCCGGAAAGCAATGAGCAGTTCTTC,CASSPGTSPESNEQFF
.,TRBV2,.,14,TRBJ1-1,TGTGCCAGCACCATACAGGGTTTGAACACTGAAGCTTTCTTT,CASTIQGLNTEAFF
TRBD1,TRBV2,.,15,TRBJ1-2,TGTGCCAGCAGTGCCCAGACAGGGGGCCACGGTGGCTACACCTTC,CASSAQTGGHGGYTF
.,TRBV7-9,.,14,TRBJ1-4,TGTGCCAGCAGCTTATCCAGGGGAGGTGAAAAACTGTTTTTT,CASSLSRGGEKLFF
TRBD2,TRBV5-1,.,14,TRBJ2-5,TGCGCCAGCAGCCTGCAAGCGGGAGAAGAGACCCAGTACTTC,CASSLQAGEETQYF
.,TRBV7-2,.,13,TRBJ1-1,TGTGCCAGCAGCTCCCAGGGAATCACTGAAGCTTTCTTT,CASSSQGITEAFF
.,TRBV7-2,.,14,TRBJ2-5,TGTGCCAGCAGCTTAGTATACAGGGATGAGACCCAGTACTTC,CASSLVYRDETQYF
TRBD2,TRBV18,few,16,TRBJ2-2,TGTGCCAGCTCACCACCGTCAGCGGGGAGCGCCGGGGAGCTGTTTTTT,CASSPPSAGSAGELFF
.,TRBV10-2,.,13,TRBJ1-1,TGCGCCAGCAGTGAGTTTAAAGGTCCGGAAGCTTTCTTT,CASSEFKGPEAFF
TRBD2,TRBV29-1,.,16,TRBJ2-5,TGCAGCGTTGATGTAGTAGGCGGGAGTGCTCAAGAGACCCAGTACTTC,CSVDVVGGSAQETQYF
TRBD2,TRBV7-2,.,14,TRBJ2-7,TGTGCCAGCAGCTTAACTAGCGGCTCCTACGAGCAGTACTTC,CASSLTSGSYEQYF
.,TRBV28,.,13,TRBJ1-2,TGTGCCAGCCGTGACGAAACCTTCTATGGCTACACCTTC,CASRDETFYGYTF
.,TRBV21-1,once,16,TRBJ2-2,TGTGCCAGCAGCAAAGCGGAGCGGGGGGCCACCGGGGAGCTGTTTTTT,CASSKAERGATGELFF
.,TRBV5-1,.,18,TRBJ1-1,TGCGCCAGCAGCTTGAATGATAACAGCCTAAACTTGGGCACTGAAGCTTTCTTT,CASSLNDNSLNLGTEAFF
.,TRBV5-1,.,14,TRBJ1-4,TGCGCCAGCAGCCCGGGGCTAGGGGTTGAAAAACTGTTTTTT,CASSPGLGVEKLFF
.,TRBV2,.,12,TRBJ2-2,TGTGCCAGCAGGCTGCAGGACGGGGAGCTGTTTTTT,CASRLQDGELFF
TRBD1,TRBV18,.,14,TRBJ1-1,TGTGCCAGCTCACCATTCGGACAGGGCACTGAAGCTTTCTTT,CASSPFGQGTEAFF
TRBD1,TRBV29-1,.,15,TRBJ2-2,TGCAGCGTTGAGGGACAGGGATCGAACACCGGGGAGCTGTTTTTT,CSVEGQGSNTGELFF
.,TRBV7-9,.,14,TRBJ1-5,TGTGCCAGCAGCTTAGGGCAGGGGAGTCAGCCCCAGCATTTT,CASSLGQGSQPQHF
.,TRBV29-1,few,13,TRBJ1-5,TGCAGCGTTGGTCAGGACCCCTATCAGCCCCAGCATTTT,CSVGQDPYQPQHF
.,TRBV10-2,.,13,TRBJ1-1,TGCGCCAGCATAGGACAGACAAACACTGAAGCTTTCTTT,CASIGQTNTEAFF
.,TRBV29-1,.,14,TRBJ1-1,TGCAGCGTTGTTTTGACGGGGAGGGACACTGAAGCTTTCTTT,CSVVLTGRDTEAFF
.,TRBV7-2,.,13,TRBJ2-5,TGTGCCAGCAGCTTTGGGGGTCAAGAGACCCAGTACTTC,CASSFGGQETQYF
.,TRBV7-9,.,13,TRBJ1-4,TGTGCCAGCAGCTTCGGGAGGATTGAAAAACTGTTTTTT,CASSFGRIEKLFF
.,TRBV9,.,13,TRBJ2-7,TGTGCCAGCAGCGTGACACTACGTGACGAGCAGTACTTC,CASSVTLRDEQYF
TRBD2,TRBV7-2,.,15,TRBJ2-7,TGTGCCAGCAGCTTAGCCGGGGACTACCTCTACGAGCAGTACTTC,CASSLAGDYLYEQYF
TRBD1,TRBV4-3,.,16,TRBJ1-4,TGCGCCAGCAGCCAAGATTATGGGACAGGAGTTGAAAAACTGTTTTTT,CASSQDYGTGVEKLFF
.,TRBV5-4,.,11,TRBJ2-4,TGTGCCAGCAGCGGGGCGGGACACTGGTTATTC,CASSGAGHWLF
.,TRBV28,.,16,TRBJ1-4,TGTGCCAGCAGTTTAGCCAGGGATACTTATAATGAAAAACTGTTTTTT,CASSLARDTYNEKLFF
TRBD1,TRBV2,.,14,TRBJ1-1,TGTGCCAGCAGTGACGAACAGGGGTGGACTGAAGCTTTCTTT,CASSDEQGWTEAFF